The 3 T cell receptor beta chains below all came from one sample that was sequenced in a study of T cell responses to AZD1222 COVID-19 vaccine. This table comes from immunoSEQ multiplex PCR, and its TCRdb copy is limited to in-frame clones, with some not included. This table has some 140,000 clones, 91% appearing once. The material was peripheral blood, obtained on day 0 of AZD1222 vaccination. The receptors originated from an adult in good health.

The chain links TRBV7-9 to TRBJ2-7, with no clear D. The V gene lost 1 base and the J gene lost 4 bases, with 8 bases spanning the gap. The CDR3 runs 13 residues. Germline-derived CDR1 and CDR2 are SEHNR and FQNEAQ (reference sequence). The chain's CDR3 is CASSLGSYYEQYF. Here the CDR3 DNA reads TGTGCCAGCAGCTTAGGCAGTTATTACGAGCAGTACTTC.

This sequence joins TRBV14 and TRBJ2-5; no clear D gene. In germline, CDR1 is SGHDN, CDR2 FVKESK. The CDR3 has 15 amino acids. Trimming stripped 4 bases from V and 2 bases from J, with 14 bases between. The CDR3 bases are TGTGCCAGCAGCCGGGGTTTGGGCCTACAAGAGACCCAGTACTTC. Protein: CASSRGLGLQETQYF. Filled out from reference TRBV14 and TRBJ2-5, the complete variable domain reads EAGVTQFPSHSVIEKGQTVTLRCDPISGHDNLYWYRRVMGKEIKFLLHFVKESKQDESGMPNNRFLAERTGGTYSTLKVQPAELEDSGVYFCASSRGLGLQETQYFGPGTRLLVL.

The chain joins TRBV11-2 to TRBJ1-1; the D is unclear. CDR3 size: 13 residues. Between the trimmed V and J ends, which lost 0 bases and 6 bases, there was a span of 8 bases. CDR1 SGHAT and CDR2 FQNNGV come from the germline V gene. This CDR3 is CASSLDRTSEAFF. In DNA form, the CDR3 reads TGTGCCAGCAGCTTAGACCGAACATCTGAAGCTTTCTTT.